Listed here are 9 T cell receptor beta chains from one sample, sequenced in a study of blood T cell repertoires in COVID-19. Assay used: immunoSEQ multiplex PCR; TCRdb lists only in-frame clones, some missing. The sample includes about 210,000 clones, roughly 78% of them seen just once. Sequenced material: peripheral blood. These receptors were taken from a woman aged 40 to 49 with acute or convalescent COVID-19.

V usage is TRBV6-5 and J usage is TRBJ2-1; TRBD1 might be the D (6 bases). The CDR3 consists of 15 residues. Germline loops: CDR1 MNHEY, CDR2 SVGAGI. Trimming took off 7 bases at V and 4 bases at J, with 17 bases between the two ends. DNA for the CDR3: TGTGCCAGCAACCCCCGAGTCGGGACATACAATGAGCAGTTCTTC. Residues: CASNPRVGTYNEQFF.

The chain uses TRBV15 and TRBJ2-7, with 9 positions matching TRBD1. The CDR3 spans 13 residues. From germline, CDR1 is LNHNV and CDR2 YYDKDF (reference sequence). J lost 4 bases, V lost 5 bases, and 3 bases had no gene match. CDR3 protein: CATSSGQGYEQYF. Here the CDR3 DNA reads TGTGCCACCAGCTCGGGACAGGGATACGAGCAGTACTTC.

CDR3 sequence: CSVEGRGSTDTQYF. The CDR3 DNA sequence: TGCAGCGTTGAGGGGAGGGGAAGCACAGATACGCAGTATTTT. V gene TRBV29-1 combines with J gene TRBJ2-3; 7 positions agree with TRBD2. The CDR3 has 14 residues. CDR1 is SQVTM and CDR2 is ANQGSEA in the germline V gene. V shed 3 bases, J shed 0 bases, and the junction held 3 bases outside the gene matches.

This sequence joins TRBV4-1 and TRBJ2-7; TRBD2 is a possible D gene (6 bases). The germline V gene encodes CDR1 MGHRA and CDR2 YSYEKL. Trimming removed 5 bases from V and 3 bases from J, with 23 bases in between. The CDR3 is made up of 17 amino acids. CDR3 coding DNA: TGCGCCAGCAGCAAAAAGTCCCAAGGTGACGGGGGCTACGAGCAGTACTTC. Protein sequence: CASSKKSQGDGGYEQYF.

This chain uses TRBV4-1 with TRBJ2-6; 9 bases line up with TRBD1. The CDR3 length is 20 residues. V lost 0 bases to trimming and J lost 1 base; unmatched junction nucleotides: 10. The germline gives CDR1 MGHRA, CDR2 YSYEKL. The CDR3 protein is CASSQDQGQGTLSGANVLTF. The CDR3 coding sequence is TGCGCCAGCAGCCAAGATCAGGGACAGGGAACACTATCTGGGGCCAACGTCCTGACTTTC.

This clone has only one observation. V is TRBV7-8 and J is TRBJ1-3; D unclear. The CDR3 covers 15 residues. Germline lookup yields CDR1 SGHVS and CDR2 FQNEAQ. V lost 5 bases and J lost 0, with 11 bases in between. This chain's CDR3 is CASSRDLGSGNTIYF. The CDR3 DNA follows: TGTGCCAGCAGCCGCGACTTGGGCTCTGGAAACACCATATATTTT.

The rearrangement joins TRBV10-1 to TRBJ1-4, with TRBD1 as a possible D gene (5 bases). In germline, CDR1 is WNHNN, CDR2 SYGVQD (reference sequence). Trimming left V 6 bases short and J 1 base short, with 12 bases between. CDR3 length: 15 residues. DNA for the CDR3: TGCGCCAGCAGCCCTTGGAGGGGAACTAATGAAAAACTGTTTTTT. It yields the protein CASSPWRGTNEKLFF.

J is TRBJ2-3 and V is TRBV2; 7 nucleotides line up with TRBD1. The CDR3 spans 13 residues. Losses at the gene ends were 8 bases for V and 3 bases for J; bases not matched to a gene: 5. Germline V CDR1 and CDR2: SNHLY, FYNNEI. The CDR3 coding sequence is TGTGCCAGCTCGGGACAGTTGACAGATACGCAGTATTTT. Its translation: CASSGQLTDTQYF.

The V gene is TRBV2, the J gene TRBJ2-7, with 8 bases lining up with TRBD1. This CDR3 has 14 residues. Germline CDR1 SNHLY, CDR2 FYNNEI. After removal of 4 bases from V and 5 bases from J, the junction contained 7 bases not matched to a gene. The CDR3 nucleotides read TGTGCCAGCAGTGCTCGACAGGGGTTCAACGAGCAGTACTTC. It translates to CASSARQGFNEQYF.